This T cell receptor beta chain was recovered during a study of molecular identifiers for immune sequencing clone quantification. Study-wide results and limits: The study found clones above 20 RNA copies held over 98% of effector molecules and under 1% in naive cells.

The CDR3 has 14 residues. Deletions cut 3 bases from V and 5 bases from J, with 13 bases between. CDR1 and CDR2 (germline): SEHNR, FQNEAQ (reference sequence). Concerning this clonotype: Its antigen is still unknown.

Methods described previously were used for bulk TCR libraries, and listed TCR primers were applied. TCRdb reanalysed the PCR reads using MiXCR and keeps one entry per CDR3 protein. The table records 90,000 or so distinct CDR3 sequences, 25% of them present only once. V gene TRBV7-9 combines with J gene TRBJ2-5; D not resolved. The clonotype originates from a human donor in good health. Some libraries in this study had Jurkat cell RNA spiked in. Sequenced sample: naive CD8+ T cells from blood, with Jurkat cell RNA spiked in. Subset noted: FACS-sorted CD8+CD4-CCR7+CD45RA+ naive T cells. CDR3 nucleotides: TGTGCCAGCAGCTTGGTTGAGGTCCCGGAGACCCAGTACTTC. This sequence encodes CASSLVEVPETQYF.